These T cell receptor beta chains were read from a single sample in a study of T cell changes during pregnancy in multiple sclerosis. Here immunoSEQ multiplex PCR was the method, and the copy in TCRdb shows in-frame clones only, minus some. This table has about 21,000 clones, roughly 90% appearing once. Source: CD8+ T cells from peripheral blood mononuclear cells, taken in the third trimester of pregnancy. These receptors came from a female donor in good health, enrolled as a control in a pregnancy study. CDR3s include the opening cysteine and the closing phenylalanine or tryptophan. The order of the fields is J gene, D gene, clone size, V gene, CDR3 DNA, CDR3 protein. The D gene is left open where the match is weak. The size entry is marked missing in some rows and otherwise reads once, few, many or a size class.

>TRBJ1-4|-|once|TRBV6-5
TGTGCCAGCGGGTACCGAGGGGAAAAACTGTTTTTT
CASGYRGEKLFF
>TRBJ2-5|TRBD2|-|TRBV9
TGTGCCAGCAGTGGATCAGCGGGGGTCATGGGAGAGACCCAGTACTTC
CASSGSAGVMGETQYF
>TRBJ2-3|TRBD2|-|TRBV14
TGTGCCAGCAGATACACTAGCGGGGACACAGATACGCAGTATTTT
CASRYTSGDTDTQYF
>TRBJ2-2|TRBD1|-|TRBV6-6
TGTGCCAGCAGTCGGACAGGGGAAATGGGGGAGCTGTTTTTT
CASSRTGEMGELFF
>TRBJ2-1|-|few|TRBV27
TGTGCCACCGGGGATTCTGGTTACAATGAGCAGTTCTTC
CATGDSGYNEQFF
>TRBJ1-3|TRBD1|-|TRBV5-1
TGCGCCAGCAGCTCCGGGACAGGGTCAGGAAACACCATATATTTT
CASSSGTGSGNTIYF
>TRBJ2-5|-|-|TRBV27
TGTGCCAGCAGCCTCTATCCTGTGAGGGAACAAGAGACCCAGTACTTC
CASSLYPVREQETQYF
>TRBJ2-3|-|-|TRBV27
TGTGCCAGCAGTTTATCAATGGCGGCTAGCACAGATACGCAGTATTTT
CASSLSMAASTDTQYF
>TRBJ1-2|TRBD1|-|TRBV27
TGTGCCAGCAGTTTTATGGGACAGGGGCCCTATGGCTACACCTTC
CASSFMGQGPYGYTF
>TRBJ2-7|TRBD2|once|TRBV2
TGTGCCAGCAGTAGACCTAGCGGGTTAGCGGAGCAGTACTTC
CASSRPSGLAEQYF
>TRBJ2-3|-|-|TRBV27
TGTGCCAGCAGTCCCCGGAGCTCAGATACGCAGTATTTT
CASSPRSSDTQYF
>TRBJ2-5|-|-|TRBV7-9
TGTGCCAGCAGCGAGGCAAAGTACCAAGAGACCCAGTACTTC
CASSEAKYQETQYF
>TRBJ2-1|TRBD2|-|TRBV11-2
TGTGCCAGCAGCTTAGGCGGGGGGGGCTGGGAGCAGTTCTTC
CASSLGGGGWEQFF
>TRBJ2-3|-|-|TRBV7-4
TGTGCCAGCAGCTTCGAGACAGGTAGTACAGATACGCAGTATTTT
CASSFETGSTDTQYF
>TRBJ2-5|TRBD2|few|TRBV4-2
TGTGCCAGCAGCCAAGATCGCGGGGGACAAGAGACCCAGTACTTC
CASSQDRGGQETQYF
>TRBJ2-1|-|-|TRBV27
TGTGCCAGCAGTTTCGCGGGCCCCACCAATGAGCAGTTCTTC
CASSFAGPTNEQFF
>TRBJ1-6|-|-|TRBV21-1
TGTGCCAGCAAACGGACAGTTCGGGATAATTCACCCCTCCACTTT
CASKRTVRDNSPLHF
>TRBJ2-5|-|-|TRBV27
TGTGCCAGCAGGACTAATGTGGACAGCAACCAAGAGACCCAGTACTTC
CASRTNVDSNQETQYF
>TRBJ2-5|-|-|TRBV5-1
TGCGCCAGCAGCTTGTTCTCTCGAGAGACCCAGTACTTC
CASSLFSRETQYF
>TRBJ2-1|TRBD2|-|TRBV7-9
TGTGCCAGCAGCTTCCAGGTAGCGGGAGTCTTCGATGAGCAGTTCTTC
CASSFQVAGVFDEQFF
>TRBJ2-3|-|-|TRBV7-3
TGTGCCAGCAGCCTCCTAGGGGCAGATACGCAGTATTTT
CASSLLGADTQYF
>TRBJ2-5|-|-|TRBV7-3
TGTGCCAGCAGCTTCCTCGGGAGCGGTCGGCCTGAAGAGACCCAGTACTTC
CASSFLGSGRPEETQYF
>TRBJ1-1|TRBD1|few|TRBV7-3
TGTGCCAGCCAACAGGGGCTGAGCACTGAAGCTTTCTTT
CASQQGLSTEAFF
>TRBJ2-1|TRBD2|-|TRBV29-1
TGCAGCGTTCCGGGACTAGCTATGGGTGAGCAGTTCTTC
CSVPGLAMGEQFF
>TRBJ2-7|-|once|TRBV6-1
TGTGCCAGCAGTGAAGAGCAGGCCAGCTCCTACGAGCAGTACTTC
CASSEEQASSYEQYF
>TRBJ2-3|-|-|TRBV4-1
TGCGCCAGCAGCCAATCCTCCGCCCGGGGGACAGATACGCAGTATTTT
CASSQSSARGTDTQYF
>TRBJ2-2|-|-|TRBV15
TGTGCCACCAGCAGAGATTGGGCAATTGGGGGGGGCGCCGGCGGGGAGCTGTTTTTT
CATSRDWAIGGGAGGELFF
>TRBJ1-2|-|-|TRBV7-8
TGTGCCAGCAAAGAAAATCCGGGGGGCTATGGCTACACCTTC
CASKENPGGYGYTF
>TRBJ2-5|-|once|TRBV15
TGTGCCACCAGCAGAACTATTTCGGTGGCCCTGAGCGAGACCCAGTACTTC
CATSRTISVALSETQYF
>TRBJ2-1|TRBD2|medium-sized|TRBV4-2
TGTGCCAGCAGCCAAGGGGGGGGACTAGGTTACAATGAGCAGTTCTTC
CASSQGGGLGYNEQFF
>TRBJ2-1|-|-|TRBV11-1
TGTGCCAGCAGCTTTTATTATAGCTCCTACAATGAGCAGTTCTTC
CASSFYYSSYNEQFF
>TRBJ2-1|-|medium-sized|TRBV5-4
TGTGCCAGCAGCTTACTAGACTCCTACAATGAGCAGTTCTTC
CASSLLDSYNEQFF
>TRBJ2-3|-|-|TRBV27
TGTGCCAGCAGTCTGGCCCCGGGACAATTGAGCACAGATACGCAGTATTTT
CASSLAPGQLSTDTQYF
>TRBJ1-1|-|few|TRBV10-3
TGTGCCATCAGTGAGTCATTGGGAGTTGAAGCTTTCTTT
CAISESLGVEAFF
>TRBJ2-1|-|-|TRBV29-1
TGCAGCGTTGTGGGTCTTAGGGAGAATGAGCAGTTCTTC
CSVVGLRENEQFF